A selection of T cell receptor beta chains follows, all from one sample in a study of blood T cell repertoires in COVID-19. Libraries were prepared by immunoSEQ multiplex PCR; TCRdb keeps only in-frame clonotypes and omits some of them. The table lists approximately 240,000 clones, about nine tenths of them singletons, with about 0.8% in the top ten. The sequencing input was peripheral blood. The receptors were gathered from a man aged 25 to 40 with COVID-19, enrolled during active disease. The CDR3 runs from the conserved cysteine through the conserved F or W.

TRBV5-5 | CASSQGGQVISYGYTF
TRBV5-5 | CASSFGDRVSGNTIYF
TRBV28 | CASITRQGKLFF
TRBV10-3 | CAISPLWDNNEQFF
TRBV7-9 | CASSFAENYGYTF
TRBV10-3 | CAISEQDYGYTF
TRBV5-4 | CASSYGQGDYTEAFF
TRBV7-9 | CASSHTPDSPLHF
TRBV2 | CASTSARWQPQHF
TRBV4-1 | CASSQDISGTYNEQFF
TRBV5-1 | CASNHTPGKGTDTQYF
TRBV3-1/TRBV3-2 | CASSQVGGNTIYF
TRBV7-3 | CASSPAVASEAFF
TRBV5-1 | CASSLSYTSAQYEQYF
TRBV5-1 | CASSRGRLYNEQFF
TRBV27 | CASMGGASMNTQYF
TRBV18 | CASSPTGGFDTEAFF
TRBV27 | CASSGRDSYNSPLHF
TRBV7-9 | CASRVGQGARNTEAFF
TRBV29-1 | CSGEAEGGYTF
TRBV19 | CASSIAGGVTEAFF
TRBV18 | CASSPPTGGRETQYF
TRBV6-1 | CASSEKGVRTEAFF
TRBV19 | CASSTPSGGYGQPQHF
TRBV10-2 | CASSEGDRGYEQYF
TRBV11-2 | CASSPSTSGGGEQYF
TRBV18 | CASSGQDYNEQFF
TRBV2 | CAGGQGTNYGYTF
TRBV7-7 | CASSPDRQETQYF
TRBV9 | CASSVEPGGPYNEQFF
TRBV24-1 | CATSDPSVPGAYGYTF
TRBV28 | CATRAGGPQHF
TRBV21-1 | CASSKGRQAAPYEKLFF
TRBV27 | CASSTNWDRGYGYTF
TRBV5-1 | CASSLSAGSNEQFF
TRBV19 | CASSSLLRGDEQFF
TRBV9 | CASSAPGTGFNEKLFF
TRBV2 | CASSEGQHGNTIYF
TRBV5-6 | CASSLYSYEQYF
TRBV5-1 | CASSLGDGGETQYF
TRBV5-5 | CASSFDRGTGYTF
TRBV10-2 | CASRSADRANSPLHF
TRBV3-1/TRBV3-2 | CASSPGQGLFSYTF
TRBV11-2 | CASSFSGGAFADTQYF